Listed here is a single T cell receptor beta chain. This entry is derived from a study of blood T cell repertoires in COVID-19. As for the study in general: In each case, the material was cDNA or gDNA derived from T cells, B-cell-depleted T cells, or PBMCs.

Per the original data handling: The authors estimated nucleated cell counts from reference gene primer amplification. TCRdb's copy holds only in-frame clones and misses some; the assay was immunoSEQ multiplex PCR. V and J calls plus clone size are reproduced from that table; the DNA served to infer D and trimming. Found here are approximately 70,000 clones, around 92% of them singletons; the top ten hold approximately 14%. The CDR3 extends over 13 amino acids. From germline, CDR1 is MDHEN and CDR2 SYDVKM. The V end was cut by 7 bases, the J end by 9 bases, with 18 bases between. This TCR derives from a human donor with active COVID-19. The donor label of this sample is uncertain. J is TRBJ1-2 and V is TRBV28, with TRBD1 as a possible D gene (6 bases). The sample was peripheral blood. For the CDR3, the DNA is TGTGCCAGCATCACTGGGTCGGACAGCAGCTACACCTTC. It specifies CASITGSDSSYTF.